These 10 T cell receptor beta chains came from one sample sequenced in a study of post-analysis software for immune sequencing data. Findings and caveats of the study: With TRBV5-6, TRBV5-1 and TRBV20-1 included, about five TRBV segments were more frequent in patients than in controls.

TCR beta libraries were prepared from cDNA with unique molecular identifiers. A single record per CDR3 protein comes from TCRdb applying MiXCR to the PCR reads. The sample includes fewer than 550,000 distinct CDR3 sequences, around 36% of them seen just once. Their antigens are not known. Sequencing input: blood. The origin of the receptors is a girl under 18 with multiple sclerosis.

V and J are TRBV2 and TRBJ2-5; TRBD2 agrees at 8 bases. The CDR3 extends over 18 amino acids. Germline CDR1 is SNHLY and CDR2 is FYNNEI. V dropped 3 bases and J dropped 3; count of bases not matched to a gene: 15. The CDR3 loop reads CASSDLRGDELVKETQYF. The CDR3 region has the DNA TGTGCCAGCAGTGACTTGCGGGGGGACGAGTTAGTTAAAGAGACCCAGTACTTC. Based on the CDR3 plus reference TRBV2 and TRBJ2-5, the full variable domain is EPEVTQTPSHQVTQMGQEVILRCVPISNHLYFYWYRQILGQKVEFLVSFYNNEISEKSEIFDDQFSVERPDGSNFTLKIRSTKLEDSAMYFCASSDLRGDELVKETQYFGPGTRLLVL.

This clonotype came up a few times. The chain carries TRBV20-1 and TRBJ2-7, with 7 bases matching TRBD2. The CDR3 length is 13 residues. The germline gives CDR1 DFQATT, CDR2 SNEGSKA (reference sequence). With V trimmed by 5 bases and J by 3 bases, 7 bases remained unmatched. CDR3 region: CSAARENRYEQYF. DNA for the CDR3: TGCAGTGCTGCGCGGGAGAACCGCTACGAGCAGTACTTC.

The chain carries TRBV7-3 and TRBJ2-5; perhaps TRBD2 as D (5 bases). This CDR3 contains 14 residues. The germline V and J ends were trimmed by 2 bases and 1 base, with 8 bases remaining between them. Germline loops: CDR1 SGHTA, CDR2 FQGTGA. CDR3 in DNA: TGTGCCAGCAGCTTATTTGCGGGCCAAGAGACCCAGTACTTC. Amino acid sequence: CASSLFAGQETQYF.

There are a few counts of this clonotype. The chain has TRBV20-1 and TRBJ2-5; a weak D match, TRBD1 (5 bases). Trimming removed 8 bases from V and 3 bases from J, with 7 bases in between. Germline CDR1 reads DFQATT; CDR2 reads SNEGSKA (reference sequence). CDR3 size: 10 residues. The CDR3 is CSRGEETQYF. The CDR3 nucleotides read TGCAGTAGGGGCGAAGAGACCCAGTACTTC.

This clonotype occurred a few times. This sequence joins TRBV7-8 and TRBJ1-5; 8 positions match TRBD1. CDR1 and CDR2 from the germline V gene are SGHVS and FQNEAQ. Unmatched junction bases numbered 6, after V lost 5 bases and J lost 6 bases. This CDR3 has 14 amino acids. CDR3 DNA: TGTGCCAGCAGCCCGGACAGGGAAATTCAGCCCCAGCATTTT. Its translation is CASSPDREIQPQHF.

This clonotype has only a few counts. This rearrangement joins TRBV15 to TRBJ2-1; the D call may be TRBD1 or TRBD2 (6 bases each). Trimming stripped 4 bases from V and 8 bases from J, with 18 bases between. CDR3 length: 15 amino acids. Looked up from germline, CDR1 is LNHNV and CDR2 is YYDKDF (reference sequence). Here the CDR3 reads CATSTHGGDGDEQFF. The DNA for the CDR3 is TGTGCCACCAGCACCCACGGGGGCGACGGGGATGAGCAGTTCTTC. Together with reference TRBV15 and TRBJ2-1, the CDR3 gives the full variable domain: DAMVIQNPRYQVTQFGKPVTLSCSQTLNHNVMYWYQQKSSQAPKLLFHYYDKDFNNEADTPDNFQSRRPNTSFCFLDIRSPGLGDTAMYLCATSTHGGDGDEQFFGPGTRLTVL.

Only a few counts were recorded for this clonotype. The gene calls are TRBV11-1 and TRBJ1-2; 9 bases agree with TRBD1. The germline CDR1 and CDR2 sequences are SGHAT and FQDESV (reference sequence). V was pared by 5 bases and J by 7 bases, with 17 bases of the junction left unmatched. The CDR3 has 17 residues. The CDR3 nucleotides read TGTGCCAGCAGCCCCCACAGGGGGCGGAGAGTTTCGGGTGGCTACACCTTC. It codes for CASSPHRGRRVSGGYTF. Looking up the rest from reference TRBV11-1 and TRBJ1-2 gives the full variable domain: EAEVAQSPRYKITEKSQAVAFWCDPISGHATLYWYRQILGQGPELLVQFQDESVVDDSQLPKDRFSAERLKGVDSTLKIQPAELGDSAMYLCASSPHRGRRVSGGYTFGSGTRLTVV.

This chain connects TRBV5-1 to TRBJ2-5; the D is unclear. The J call may be incorrect, as the DNA end agrees better with TRBJ2-7. Germline V gives CDR1 SGHRS, CDR2 YFSETQ. The CDR3 totals 13 residues. CDR3: CASSLDDFCEQYF. CDR3 sequence (DNA): TGCGCCAGCAGCCTGGACGATTTCTGCGAGCAGTACTTC.

This clonotype was seen a few times. V usage is TRBV7-3 and J usage is TRBJ2-1, with TRBD2 matching 10 bases. J gave up 11 bases and V 0 bases, and 13 bases lay outside the gene matches. This CDR3 is built from 17 residues. CDR1 SGHTA and CDR2 FQGTGA come from the germline V gene. For the CDR3, the DNA is TGTGCCAGCAGCTTAACGGGGAATATAGCGGGGGGTGTTAAGCAGTTCTTC. Translation gives CASSLTGNIAGGVKQFF.

This clonotype appeared a single time. The chain is built from TRBV20-1 and TRBJ2-1; D gene uncertain. The V gene lost 3 bases and the J gene lost 7 bases, with 13 bases spanning the gap. CDR1 is DFQATT and CDR2 is SNEGSKA in the germline V gene (reference sequence). The CDR3 is made up of 13 amino acids. The CDR3, as DNA: TGCAGTGCTAGCGTGCCGTTCGGGAATGAGCAGTTCTTC. This codes for CSASVPFGNEQFF.